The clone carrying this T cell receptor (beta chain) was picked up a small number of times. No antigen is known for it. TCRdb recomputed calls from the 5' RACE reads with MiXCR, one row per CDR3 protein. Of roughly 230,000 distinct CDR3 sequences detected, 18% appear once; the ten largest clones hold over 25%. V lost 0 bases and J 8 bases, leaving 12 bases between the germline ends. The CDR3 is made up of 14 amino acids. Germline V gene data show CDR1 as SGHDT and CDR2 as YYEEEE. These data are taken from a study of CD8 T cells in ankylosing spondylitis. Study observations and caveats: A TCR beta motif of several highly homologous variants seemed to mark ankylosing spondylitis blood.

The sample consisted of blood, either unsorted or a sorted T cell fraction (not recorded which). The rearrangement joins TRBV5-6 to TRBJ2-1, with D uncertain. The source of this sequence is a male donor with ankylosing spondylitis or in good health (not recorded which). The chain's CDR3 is CASSLVFGEDEQFF. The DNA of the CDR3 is TGTGCCAGCAGCTTGGTCTTTGGAGAGGATGAGCAGTTCTTC. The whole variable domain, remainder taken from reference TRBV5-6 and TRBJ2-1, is DAGVTQSPTHLIKTRGQQVTLRCSPKSGHDTVSWYQQALGQGPQFIFQYYEEEERQRGNFPDRFSGHQFPNYSSELNVNALLLGDSALYLCASSLVFGEDEQFFGPGTRLTVL.